What follows are 23 T cell receptor beta chains derived from one specimen sequenced in a study of cytomegalovirus exposure and HLA in healthy donors. PCR involved 60 Vbeta and 13 Jbeta primers. This table comes from immunoSEQ multiplex PCR, and its TCRdb copy is limited to in-frame clones, with some not included. In all, the sample yields roughly 82,000 clones. Sequenced material: PBMCs. These TCRs come from a woman aged 60-75 years in good health and CMV-seronegative.

The V call is TRBV7-2, the J call TRBJ2-2; 12 nucleotides line up with TRBD2. With 4 bases clipped from V and 9 bases from J, the junction kept 0 bases outside the gene matches. CDR3 length: 13 amino acids. CDR1 is SGHTA and CDR2 is FQGNSA in the germline V gene. CDR3 nucleotides: TGTGCCAGCAGCTGGACTAGCGGGAGGGAGCTGTTTTTT. It encodes CASSWTSGRELFF.

This rearrangement joins TRBV19 to TRBJ1-2; no reliable D call. The CDR3 loop spans 12 amino acids. V was trimmed by 3 bases and J by 7 bases, leaving 9 bases between them. CDR1 and CDR2 from the germline V gene are LNHDA and SQIVND (reference sequence). DNA for the CDR3: TGTGCCAGTAGTATGTCAGGTGGTGGCTACACCTTC. Translating gives CASSMSGGGYTF. The full variable domain, completed using reference TRBV19 and TRBJ1-2, is DGGITQSPKYLFRKEGQNVTLSCEQNLNHDAMYWYRQDPGQGLRLIYYSQIVNDFQKGDIAEGYSVSREKKESFPLTVTSAQKNPTAFYLCASSMSGGGYTFGSGTRLTVV.

V and J are TRBV19 and TRBJ2-3, with 7 bases matching TRBD1. Germline V gene sequence: CDR1 LNHDA, CDR2 SQIVND (reference sequence). CDR3 size: 15 residues. J lost 6 bases, V lost 5 bases, and 11 bases had no gene match. The CDR3 DNA is TGTGCCAGTAGTTATCCCGACAGGGAGTGGGATACGCAGTATTTT. Translating it yields CASSYPDREWDTQYF.

The chain recombines TRBV11-3 with TRBJ2-1, with D possibly being TRBD1 (6 bases). The CDR3 extends over 16 amino acids. V was pared by 4 bases and J by 3 bases, with 16 bases between. CDR1 SGHNT and CDR2 YENEEA come from the germline V gene. The CDR3 sequence: CASSSRQRGSYNEQFF. In DNA, the CDR3 is TGTGCCAGCAGCTCCCGCCAAAGGGGGAGCTACAATGAGCAGTTCTTC.

The chain employs TRBV4-3 and TRBJ1-1, with a possible D match to TRBD1 (5 bases). The CDR3 extends over 16 amino acids. V gave up 4 bases and J gave up 4 bases, with 19 bases separating them. Germline V gene sequence: CDR1 LGHNA, CDR2 YSLEER. The CDR3 DNA follows: TGCGCCAGCAGCCCGACGGCAGGGTCGGGTTTCACTGAAGCTTTCTTT. Amino acids: CASSPTAGSGFTEAFF.

The rearrangement links TRBV28 to TRBJ2-7; 7 nucleotides line up with TRBD2. This CDR3 contains 13 residues. Germline V gene data show CDR1 as MDHEN and CDR2 as SYDVKM. V dropped 10 bases and J dropped 2; count of bases not matched to a gene: 8. CDR3 sequence reads: CATSGTNTYEQYF. The CDR3 region has the DNA TGTGCCACCTCCGGGACTAACACCTACGAGCAGTACTTC. Full variable domain (remainder filled in from reference TRBV28 and TRBJ2-7): DVKVTQSSRYLVKRTGEKVFLECVQDMDHENMFWYRQDPGLGLRLIYFSYDVKMKEKGDIPEGYSVSREKKERFSLILESASTNQTSMYLCATSGTNTYEQYFGPGTRLTVT.

The gene calls are TRBV18 and TRBJ1-3; 7 bases line up with TRBD1. The J segment lost 4 bases and the V segment lost 3 bases, leaving 3 bases of the junction unmatched. Germline V CDR1 and CDR2: KGHSH, LQKENI. The CDR3 runs 14 residues. DNA for the CDR3: TGTGCCAGCTCACCCGACAGGGTCGGAAACACCATATATTTT. Its protein is CASSPDRVGNTIYF.

Comments on this clone: The junction does not match germline at one end; this may be a read error. The CDR3 sequence: CASRLGTSGYNEQFF. The CDR3 nucleotides read TGTGCCAGCAGGTTAGGGACTAGCGGTTACAATGAGCAGTTCTTC. This rearrangement joins TRBV7-6 to TRBJ2-1; 11 positions agree with TRBD2. The germline V gene encodes CDR1 SGHVS and CDR2 FNYEAQ. The CDR3 runs to 15 residues.

The chain uses TRBV2 and TRBJ2-5, with a possible D match to TRBD1 (5 bases). V was pared by 0 bases and J by 7 bases, with 15 bases between. The germline gives CDR1 SNHLY, CDR2 FYNNEI. The CDR3 spans 15 residues. The CDR3 DNA follows: TGTGCCAGCAGTGAAGCTCGGAGCAGGGTTGGGACCCAGTACTTC. Its translation: CASSEARSRVGTQYF.

The gene calls are TRBV28 and TRBJ2-3; 7 bases agree with TRBD2. CDR3 size: 16 residues. V trimming: 6 bases; J trimming: 3 bases; junction bases outside the gene matches: 12. Germline CDR1 and CDR2: MDHEN and SYDVKM. The CDR3 loop is CASRPLFLAETDTQYF. CDR3 coding DNA: TGTGCCAGCAGGCCGCTTTTCCTAGCGGAAACAGATACGCAGTATTTT.

The rearrangement links TRBV5-1 to TRBJ1-6; D call uncertain. Germline CDR1 reads SGHRS; CDR2 reads YFSETQ. The CDR3 length is 18 residues. Trimming took 0 bases from V and 0 from J, leaving 13 bases between them. CDR3 nucleotide sequence: TGCGCCAGCAGCTTGGTCGCCCCCGGTGACTCCTATAATTCACCCCTCCACTTT. Protein sequence: CASSLVAPGDSYNSPLHF.

The V call is TRBV6-4, the J call TRBJ2-2; 10 positions agree with TRBD2. The length of the CDR3 is 14 residues. The J segment lost 1 base and the V segment lost 10 bases, leaving 3 bases of the junction unmatched. The germline gives CDR1 MRHNA, CDR2 SNTAGT. The CDR3, as DNA: TGTGCCACCCGGACTAGCGGGAACACCGGGGAGCTGTTTTTT. Translating gives CATRTSGNTGELFF.

V and J are TRBV30 and TRBJ1-2; D is possibly TRBD1 (6 bases). V lost 3 bases and J lost 6, with 8 bases in between. This CDR3 region has 11 residues. In germline, CDR1 is GTSNPN, CDR2 SVGIG (reference sequence). This CDR3 is CAWRGADGYTF. The CDR3 DNA sequence: TGTGCCTGGAGGGGGGCGGATGGCTACACCTTC. The variable domain in full, completed from reference TRBV30 and TRBJ1-2, reads SQTIHQWPATLVQPVGSPLSLECTVEGTSNPNLYWYRQAAGRGLQLLFYSVGIGQISSEVPQNLSASRPQDRQFILSSKKLLLSDSGFYLCAWRGADGYTFGSGTRLTVV.

The chain carries TRBV5-1 and TRBJ2-5, with D possibly being TRBD1 (6 bases). V gave up 4 bases and J gave up 2 bases, with 12 bases separating them. CDR1 and CDR2 from the germline V gene are SGHRS and YFSETQ. The CDR3 length is 14 residues. DNA of the CDR3: TGCGCCAGCAGCCCTGGACAGATTCAAGAGACCCAGTACTTC. Its translation is CASSPGQIQETQYF.

This chain uses TRBV7-9 with TRBJ1-1, with D possibly TRBD1 on 6 matching bases. V was clipped by 6 bases and J by 4 bases, with 15 bases between them. CDR1 is SEHNR and CDR2 is FQNEAQ in the germline V gene (reference sequence). The CDR3 has 14 amino acids. CDR3 bases: TGTGCCAGCAGACCGGGGGCGGGGGCCACTGAAGCTTTCTTT. Translated, it gives CASRPGAGATEAFF.

The DNA of the CDR3 is TGCGCCAGCAGCTTGATCGGCAGGGTTGCCTACGAGCAGTACTTC. Encoded protein: CASSLIGRVAYEQYF. J is TRBJ2-7 and V is TRBV5-1; the D gene is possibly TRBD1 (5 bases). Germline loops: CDR1 SGHRS, CDR2 YFSETQ. Between the trimmed V and J ends, which lost 1 base and 2 bases, there was a span of 13 bases. The CDR3 has 15 amino acids.

The V gene is TRBV5-8, the J gene TRBJ1-4; 8 bases fit TRBD1. The CDR3 runs to 16 residues. Trimming cost V 1 base and J 8 bases; bases outside gene matches: 10. The germline gives CDR1 SGHTS, CDR2 YDEGEE. CDR3 in amino acids: CASSLRTGRGREKLFF. The CDR3 DNA sequence: TGTGCCAGCAGCTTGCGGACAGGGAGGGGTCGCGAAAAACTGTTTTTT.

The chain's CDR3 is CASSIQGSGELFF. The CDR3 DNA sequence: TGTGCCAGTAGTATACAGGGATCCGGGGAGCTGTTTTTT. The genes are TRBV19 and TRBJ2-2; maybe TRBD1 (5 bases). The CDR3 runs 13 residues. The germline V gene has CDR1 LNHDA and CDR2 SQIVND (reference sequence). The germline V and J ends were trimmed by 2 bases and 6 bases, with 7 bases remaining between them.

The chain joins TRBV4-3 to TRBJ2-1; D gene ambiguous. There are 15 residues in the CDR3. The V and J ends lost 0 bases and 0 bases respectively, with 6 bases between them. The germline V gene has CDR1 LGHNA and CDR2 YSLEER. The CDR3 DNA sequence: TGCGCCAGCAGCCAAGAACTTCTCTCCTACAATGAGCAGTTCTTC. Residues: CASSQELLSYNEQFF.

CDR3: CSAQGGVQYF. CDR3 sequence (DNA): TGCAGTGCTCAAGGGGGGGTCCAGTACTTC. The V call is TRBV20-1, the J call TRBJ2-5, with D tentatively TRBD2 (7 bases). Germline V lookup: CDR1 DFQATT, CDR2 SNEGSKA (reference sequence). The CDR3 extends over 10 amino acids. Between the trimmed V and J ends, which lost 5 bases and 10 bases, there was a span of 11 bases.

The J gene is TRBJ1-2, the V gene TRBV28; TRBD1 might be the D (6 bases). Trimming removed 2 bases from V and 8 bases from J, with 9 bases in between. Germline-derived CDR1 and CDR2 are MDHEN and SYDVKM. The CDR3 length is 12 residues. The CDR3 loop is CASSLGGRGYTF. CDR3 nucleotide sequence: TGTGCCAGCAGTTTAGGGGGCCGCGGCTACACCTTC.

The chain carries TRBV29-1 and TRBJ2-1, with 8 bases matching TRBD2. Germline loops: CDR1 SQVTM, CDR2 ANQGSEA. The V gene end was trimmed by 4 bases and the J gene end by 3 bases; junction bases not matched to a gene: 29. The CDR3 consists of 22 residues. CDR3 in DNA: TGCAGCGTTGCTTCAATTATTCGGGTAGTAGCGGATCGGGGGGGACTCTACAATGAGCAGTTCTTC. Its protein is CSVASIIRVVADRGGLYNEQFF.

The J gene is TRBJ2-7, the V gene TRBV6-5; 7 positions match TRBD2. Germline V gene sequence: CDR1 MNHEY, CDR2 SVGAGI. After removal of 0 bases from V and 2 bases from J, the junction contained 4 bases not matched to a gene. CDR3 length equals 15 residues. CDR3 in amino acids: CASSYSRGRAYEQYF. The CDR3 DNA is TGTGCCAGCAGTTACTCGAGAGGGAGGGCCTACGAGCAGTACTTC.